This TCR beta chain appears in the sequencing data of a study of blood T cell repertoires in COVID-19. On the study more broadly: Collection of acute and convalescent COVID-19 samples took place in the United States, Italy and Spain.

With 4 bases removed from V and 0 bases from J, the gap between germline ends came to 7 bases. This CDR3 is 15 amino acids long. Germline CDR1 and CDR2: LNHNV and YYDKDF (reference sequence). Participants were aged about 18 to 90 years, lived in around 25 US areas, and enrolled virtually. Clinical history reported by participants formed the basis on which cohorts were assigned. The recovered donors of Cohort 3 showed two negative PCRs, clearance, or symptom resolution. Here immunoSEQ multiplex PCR was the method, and the copy in TCRdb shows in-frame clones only, minus some. The table records 180,000 or so clones, roughly four fifths of them present only once.

The specimen sequenced was PBMCs or T cells enriched from blood (not recorded which). V is TRBV15 and J is TRBJ2-6; weak D call: TRBD1 (6 bases). This receptor was identified in a man aged 50 to 59 who had recovered from COVID-19. CDR3 sequence: CATSMGHSGANVLTF. The CDR3 DNA sequence: TGTGCCACCAGCATGGGACACTCTGGGGCCAACGTCCTGACTTTC.